These 29 T cell receptor beta chains share one sample of origin, sequenced in a study of blood T cell repertoires in COVID-19 (dated by TCRdb to 2018 to 2021). Library preparation was by the immunoSEQ multiplex PCR assay. Sourced from immuneACCESS, this table was stored by TCRdb with only in-frame sequences that have V and J called. A share of the clones is absent; for the studies checked, an unresolved V gene accounts for under half, and the remainder has no known explanation. Across this sample there are fewer than 350,000 clones, with roughly 86% seen only once. The ten largest clones take up approximately 8.8% of the sample. Source material: peripheral blood. These receptors were collected from a man between 18 and 35 years old with active or convalescent COVID-19.

This chain connects TRBV7-9 to TRBJ2-2, with TRBD2 matching 8 bases. Germline V lookup: CDR1 SEHNR, CDR2 FQNEAQ (reference sequence). Germline trimming cut 1 base from V and 0 bases from J; bases unmatched to any gene: 7. The CDR3 has 18 residues. In DNA, the CDR3 is TGTGCCAGCAGCTTAGGACCGGGGGGGCCCTCGAACACCGGGGAGCTGTTTTTT. Translating gives CASSLGPGGPSNTGELFF. Drawing the rest from reference TRBV7-9 and TRBJ2-2, the complete variable domain is DTGVSQNPRHKITKRGQNVTFRCDPISEHNRLYWYRQTLGQGPEFLTYFQNEAQLEKSRLLSDRFSAERPKGSFSTLEIQRTEQGDSAMYLCASSLGPGGPSNTGELFFGEGSRLTVL.

V gene TRBV7-9 combines with J gene TRBJ2-4; no clear D. Germline V gene lookup returns CDR1 SEHNR and CDR2 FQNEAQ (reference sequence). The CDR3 length is 15 residues. V was shortened by 0 bases and J by 0 bases, with 6 bases between the two germline ends. CDR3 sequence (DNA): TGTGCCAGCAGCTTAGCTACGGGAGCCAAAAACATTCAGTACTTC. Protein sequence: CASSLATGAKNIQYF.

This clone was picked up one time. The J gene is TRBJ1-4, the V gene TRBV18; D is possibly TRBD1 (5 bases). The V and J ends lost 4 bases and 8 bases respectively, with 17 bases between them. This CDR3 has 15 residues. Germline V lookup: CDR1 KGHSH, CDR2 LQKENI. Here the CDR3 reads CASSQGNGFEEKLFF. The CDR3 coding sequence is TGTGCCAGCTCACAGGGGAATGGCTTTGAAGAAAAACTGTTTTTT.

This chain links TRBV29-1 with TRBJ2-5; TRBD1 matches at 9 bases. The CDR3 runs to 14 residues. Germline CDR1 is SQVTM and CDR2 is ANQGSEA. The trim removed 8 bases at V and 4 bases at J, leaving 11 bases unmatched. DNA for the CDR3: TGCAGCTCCAAGGAGGGACAGGGAGGAGAGACCCAGTACTTC. It is translated as CSSKEGQGGETQYF.

The CDR3 nucleotides are TGTGCCAGCAGCCACATTAGCGGACCAGAGCAGTTCTTC. It yields the protein CASSHISGPEQFF. The rearrangement links TRBV3-1 (or the pseudogene TRBV3-2) to TRBJ2-1, with a weak D call TRBD2 (6 bases). The germline V gene has CDR1 LGHDT and CDR2 YNNKEL (reference sequence). V dropped 3 bases and J dropped 10 bases, with 13 bases sitting between them. The CDR3 totals 13 residues.

The chain carries TRBV18 and TRBJ1-1, with D perhaps TRBD1 (6 bases). Germline V lookup: CDR1 KGHSH, CDR2 LQKENI. Trimming shortened V by 3 bases and J by 3 bases, and 11 bases separated the two germline ends. This CDR3 has 14 amino acids. CDR3 nucleotide sequence: TGTGCCAGCTCACCCCGGGAGGGGGACACTGAAGCTTTCTTT. This gives the protein CASSPREGDTEAFF.

This clone appeared a single time. CDR3 bases: TGTGCCAGCAGCCAAGGATCGGCAGGGAATGTAACTGAAGCTTTCTTT. This translates into CASSQGSAGNVTEAFF. The V and J genes are TRBV4-2 and TRBJ1-1; weak D call: TRBD1 (5 bases). The CDR3 spans 16 residues. With 1 base removed from V and 5 bases from J, the gap between germline ends came to 17 bases. CDR1 is LGHNA and CDR2 is YNFKEQ in the germline V gene.

The chain combines TRBV6-5 with TRBJ1-1; 7 bases agree with TRBD1. Trimming took 3 bases from V and 6 from J; bases not matched to a gene: 7. CDR1 MNHEY and CDR2 SVGAGI come from the germline V gene. The CDR3 has 14 residues. CDR3: CASSYEGGSSEAFF. The CDR3 DNA reads as TGTGCCAGCAGTTATGAAGGGGGCTCCTCTGAAGCTTTCTTT.

The table lists this clone with a count of one. This rearrangement joins TRBV9 to TRBJ1-2; a possible D gene is TRBD1 (6 bases). Germline-derived CDR1 and CDR2 are SGDLS and YYNGEE. The length of the CDR3 is 16 residues. The V gene lost 3 bases and the J gene lost 0 bases, with 15 bases spanning the gap. Here the CDR3 DNA reads TGTGCCAGCAGCGGCCGAACAGGGAGCGCTAACTATGGCTACACCTTC. It translates to CASSGRTGSANYGYTF.

This chain connects TRBV18 to TRBJ2-7; D possibly corresponds to TRBD1 (6 bases). Germline-derived CDR1 and CDR2 are KGHSH and LQKENI. This CDR3 has 16 amino acids. Trimming pared 3 bases from V and 0 bases from J, leaving 15 bases between. The CDR3 loop reads CASSPRTGFPSYEQYF. In nucleotides, the CDR3 is TGTGCCAGCTCACCCCGAACAGGGTTTCCCTCCTACGAGCAGTACTTC.

V and J are TRBV5-1 and TRBJ2-3; D is undetermined. This CDR3 region has 11 residues. V was trimmed by 2 bases and J by 8 bases, leaving 6 bases between them. Germline values: CDR1 SGHRS, CDR2 YFSETQ. The CDR3 nucleotides are TGCGCCAGCAGCTTTAGCTCTACGCAGTATTTT. Its translation: CASSFSSTQYF. The full variable domain, completed using reference TRBV5-1 and TRBJ2-3, is KAGVTQTPRYLIKTRGQQVTLSCSPISGHRSVSWYQQTPGQGLQFLFEYFSETQRNKGNFPGRFSGRQFSNSRSEMNVSTLELGDSALYLCASSFSSTQYFGPGTRLTVL.

The chain couples TRBV27 to TRBJ2-7; 9 nucleotides align to TRBD1. The germline CDR1 and CDR2 sequences are MNHEY and SMNVEV (reference sequence). Losses at the gene ends were 3 bases for V and 2 bases for J; bases not matched to a gene: 2. This CDR3 has 14 residues. The CDR3 loop is CASSFGQGTYEQYF. DNA for the CDR3: TGTGCCAGCAGTTTTGGACAGGGGACCTACGAGCAGTACTTC.

This clone came up once. The chain links TRBV6-5 to TRBJ2-5; maybe TRBD1 (7 bases). CDR3 size: 13 residues. The V gene's germline CDR1 is MNHEY and CDR2 SVGAGI. Trimming shortened V by 10 bases and J by 5 bases, and 17 bases separated the two germline ends. CDR3 residues: CATRQGGSETQYF. The CDR3 coding sequence is TGTGCCACCCGACAGGGAGGTTCGGAGACCCAGTACTTC.

This sequence joins TRBV5-5 and TRBJ2-5, with TRBD1 identical over 9 bases. V shed 3 bases, J shed 5 bases, and the junction held 8 bases outside the gene matches. The CDR3 covers 15 residues. Per the germline V gene, CDR1 is SGHKS and CDR2 is YYEKEE (reference sequence). The CDR3 spells CASSWGTGIGETQYF. The CDR3 DNA follows: TGTGCCAGCAGCTGGGGGACAGGGATTGGGGAGACCCAGTACTTC.

This clone was seen only once. The chain couples TRBV11-2 to TRBJ2-5, with 7 bases lining up with TRBD2. The germline V gene has CDR1 SGHAT and CDR2 FQNNGV. This CDR3 comprises 13 residues. Trimming at V came to 6 bases and at J to 5 bases, leaving 6 bases not matched to a gene. CDR3 bases: TGTGCCAGCAGACCCAGCGGGGTTGAGACCCAGTACTTC. Translation gives CASRPSGVETQYF.

A single count supports this clone. The gene calls are TRBV18 and TRBJ1-4; D gene ambiguous. Germline V gene data show CDR1 as KGHSH and CDR2 as LQKENI. Trimming took 0 bases from V and 0 from J, leaving 5 bases between them. This CDR3 has 15 residues. As DNA, the CDR3 is TGTGCCAGCTCACCACCGACATCAACTAATGAAAAACTGTTTTTT. Its protein is CASSPPTSTNEKLFF.

The genes are TRBV28 and TRBJ1-4; a possible D gene is TRBD1 (6 bases). The V gene's germline CDR1 is MDHEN and CDR2 SYDVKM. Trimming removed 11 bases at V and 7 bases at J, with 20 bases between. CDR3 length: 14 amino acids. CDR3 DNA: TGTGCCTCTCAGTTTCCGCAGGGGAGTGAAAAACTGTTTTTT. Protein product: CASQFPQGSEKLFF.

This clone was found a few times. The rearrangement links TRBV5-1 to TRBJ1-1; D is perhaps TRBD1 (6 bases). V dropped 0 bases and J dropped 0 bases, with 21 bases sitting between them. The CDR3 totals 19 residues. Germline values: CDR1 SGHRS, CDR2 YFSETQ. In DNA form, the CDR3 reads TGCGCCAGCAGCTTGGCCCGGGACACAGCACTGCGAGTGAACACTGAAGCTTTCTTT. As protein: CASSLARDTALRVNTEAFF.

This chain joins TRBV5-1 and TRBJ1-1; no clear D gene. The germline V gene encodes CDR1 SGHRS and CDR2 YFSETQ. The CDR3 sequence is 12 residues long. V lost 2 bases to trimming and J lost 6 bases, with 8 bases between them. This CDR3 reads CASSFGEAEAFF. CDR3 in DNA: TGCGCCAGCAGCTTCGGGGAAGCTGAAGCTTTCTTT. Full variable domain (rest looked up from reference TRBV5-1 and TRBJ1-1): KAGVTQTPRYLIKTRGQQVTLSCSPISGHRSVSWYQQTPGQGLQFLFEYFSETQRNKGNFPGRFSGRQFSNSRSEMNVSTLELGDSALYLCASSFGEAEAFFGQGTRLTVV.

The chain uses TRBV12-3 or TRBV12-4 and TRBJ2-3, with TRBD1 as a possible D gene (6 bases). This CDR3 is built from 12 residues. Trimming took off 11 bases at V and 9 bases at J, with 18 bases between the two ends. In DNA, the CDR3 is TGTGCCTCCTTGGGACAAGAGGACACGCAGTATTTT. Its protein product is CASLGQEDTQYF.

The chain uses TRBV13 and TRBJ2-1; 13 bases line up with TRBD2. Germline CDR1 is PRHDT and CDR2 is FYEKMQ (reference sequence). This CDR3 is 17 amino acids long. The junction had 12 bases not matched to a gene; V was cut back by 6 bases and J by 7 bases. CDR3: CASRLTSGGALFNEQFF. The CDR3 DNA is TGTGCCAGCAGACTTACTAGCGGGGGGGCCTTATTTAATGAGCAGTTCTTC.

The rearrangement links TRBV10-3 to TRBJ1-2; TRBD1 agrees at 7 bases. Losses at the gene ends were 0 bases for V and 5 bases for J; bases not matched to a gene: 6. This CDR3 is built from 15 residues. The germline V gene encodes CDR1 ENHRY and CDR2 SYGVKD. The CDR3 reads CAISESPGQSYGYTF. The CDR3 region has the DNA TGTGCCATCAGTGAGTCTCCGGGACAGTCATATGGCTACACCTTC.

J is TRBJ2-3 and V is TRBV5-1, with no clear D. This CDR3 is 15 amino acids long. V was pared by 5 bases and J by 0 bases, with 13 bases between. CDR1 is SGHRS, CDR2 YFSETQ, per germline. CDR3 amino acids: CASRLSGVSTDTQYF. DNA of the CDR3: TGCGCCAGCAGGCTTAGTGGAGTGAGCACAGATACGCAGTATTTT.

The chain carries TRBV21-1 and TRBJ1-1; TRBD1, as called in the table, went unchecked against the DNA. TRBV21-1 is listed as a pseudogene. There are 17 residues in the CDR3. CDR3 DNA: TGTGCCAGCAGCAAAACAGGGGGGATAAACCTAAACACTGAAGCTTTCTTT. It yields the protein CASSKTGGINLNTEAFF.

This clone was recorded once. V gene TRBV28 combines with J gene TRBJ2-3; TRBD1 aligns across 7 bases. The germline V gene encodes CDR1 MDHEN and CDR2 SYDVKM. The V gene end was trimmed by 6 bases and the J gene end by 4 bases; junction bases not matched to a gene: 13. The CDR3 covers 16 residues. In DNA form, the CDR3 reads TGTGCCAGCAGCCCGAATCGCCGGGACAGACCAGATACGCAGTATTTT. The encoded protein is CASSPNRRDRPDTQYF.

The CDR3 DNA sequence: TGTGCTAGTGGCCGTTCCGGGGGAGCTAACTATGGCTACACCTTC. Translating gives CASGRSGGANYGYTF. This chain connects TRBV12-5 to TRBJ1-2, with a possible D match to TRBD1 (5 bases). The CDR3 is 15 amino acids. Germline lookup yields CDR1 LGHNT and CDR2 FRNRAP. V dropped 6 bases and J dropped 0 bases, with 14 bases sitting between them.

The gene calls are TRBV6-6 and TRBJ2-7, with D perhaps TRBD1 (9 bases). Germline values: CDR1 MNHNY, CDR2 SVGAGI (reference sequence). V was cut by 7 bases and J by 5 bases, with 24 bases left in between. The CDR3 has 16 residues. This CDR3 reads CASTPPGGTGIHEQYF. CDR3 nucleotide sequence: TGTGCCAGCACCCCCCCGGGAGGGACAGGGATCCACGAGCAGTACTTC.

The chain employs TRBV4-1 and TRBJ1-2, with TRBD1 matching over 9 bases. From germline, CDR1 is MGHRA and CDR2 YSYEKL. The CDR3 has 16 residues. The J segment lost 2 bases and the V segment lost 1 base, leaving 5 bases of the junction unmatched. The chain's CDR3 is CASSQVPGTGNYGYTF. The CDR3 nucleotides are TGCGCCAGCAGCCAAGTCCCCGGGACAGGGAACTATGGCTACACCTTC.

The J gene is TRBJ2-7, the V gene TRBV7-9; 8 bases map to TRBD1. The CDR3 is made up of 16 amino acids. Trimming cost V 1 base and J 2 bases; bases outside gene matches: 7. Germline CDR1 SEHNR, CDR2 FQNEAQ (reference sequence). The CDR3 DNA reads as TGTGCCAGCAGCTTAGGGAGGGGACAGGCTACCTACGAGCAGTACTTC. As protein: CASSLGRGQATYEQYF.